This T cell receptor (beta chain) is from a study of T cell responses to AZD1222 COVID-19 vaccine (dated by TCRdb to the early 2020s). With regard to the full study: A total of approximately 250 trial participants underwent TCR sequencing, of whom 207 had received two doses of AZD1222 and about 25 had received two doses of the MenACWY control vaccine. Trial participants were enrolled by age into 18-55, 56-69 and 70-plus year subgroups, with roughly 160, 29 and 62 TCR-sequenced participants respectively. General conclusions and limits of the study: Most participants were white British and females outnumbered males, and the authors suggested that clonal diversity may have been underestimated. The 56-69-year group was small, and its depth increase did not reach significance, likely because of low power. Because no samples from the day 14 peak response were available, repertoires could be characterized only after the peak T cell response. Conclusions about previously exposed vaccinees were limited because only a handful of AZD1222 recipients were SARS-CoV-2 seropositive at baseline. Vaccine-associated CD4 TCRs spanned the whole spike protein, with dominant responses in regions 160-218 and 743-854. Nearly half of unique spike-specific TCRs reportedly recognized epitopes outside regions mutated in the B.1.351 and B.1.1.7 variants. Spike-specific TCR breadth and depth rose significantly after two AZD1222 doses compared with day 0 and with MenACWY recipients.

CDR1 is given as LNHDA and CDR2 as SQIVND, both from the germline V gene (reference sequence). The CDR3 sequence holds 12 residues, the cysteine and phenylalanine included. CDR3 DNA is the only sequence kept; it has 36 bases, read in frame from the first base. The V end loses 5 bases and the J end loses 8 bases, and a stretch of 12 bases separates them. The CDR3 regions of human TCRbeta chains were analyzed by immunosequencing. Per the source publication's procedure: TCRs in the repertoires were matched against a reference library of SARS-CoV-2-specific TCRs that had been generated with the MIRA antigen-specificity platform. Breadth was defined as the fraction of unique TCRs that were SARS-CoV-2-associated, and depth was defined as the fraction of total T cells that were SARS-CoV-2-associated. Each spike-specific TCR was assigned to its reactive spike region and to a CD4 or CD8 class using the MIRA data. Log10-transformed breadth and depth values were compared by one-way ANOVA with Sidak's multiple comparisons tests. In TCRdb, the immuneACCESS table is reduced to in-frame sequences with V and J assigned. These tables do not hold every clone; where another copy was compared, an unresolved V gene accounts for under half, and the others remain unexplained. V and J calls and clone size are copied from that table; D and trimming were computed from the DNA. The sample records roughly 150,000 clones, 92% of which are singletons. Jointly, the top ten make up about a tenth of the sample.

This sample's time point label indicates: about 28 days (+/-7) after the second vaccine dose. AZD1222 recipients with second doses at about 4 weeks or about 12 weeks were pooled, because spike-specific TCR depth and breadth did not differ between schedules. Vaccinee samples came from UK trials COV001 and COV002, including a single-blind randomized controlled phase 2/3 trial of AZD1222 (ChAdOx1 nCoV-19) in healthy adults. For TCRbeta chain sequencing, PBMC samples from trial participants were taken at day 0 and at day 28 after the second dose. For this clone: Its antigen is currently not known. The sample holds no much larger clone one base away, and base qualities are not on file.

The receptor comes from an adult who received the AZD1222 COVID-19 vaccine. Recombination linked TRBV19 to TRBJ1-1, with no reliable assignment of the D segment. The sequencing here drew on peripheral blood, taken 28 days after the second AZD1222 dose. The CDR3 corresponds to CASSWTGSEAFF. The DNA reads as follows: TGTGCCAGTAGTTGGACGGGGTCAGAAGCTTTCTTT.